The rows below give T cell receptor beta chains drawn from one sample of a study of OX40 agonist ivuxolimab in advanced cancers. Produced via immunoSEQ multiplex PCR; TCRdb's table is partial and in-frame only. The table shows about 19,000 clones, with 65% to 70% occurring only once. The sample consisted of CD4+ or CD8+ T cells sorted from blood, taken in a trial of the OX40 agonist ivuxolimab. Receptors were obtained from an adult with an advanced solid tumor such as melanoma, head and neck, liver or kidney cancer. The CDR3 runs from the conserved cysteine through the conserved F or W. A D gene is named only where the DNA matches it firmly. Some rows mark clone size as missing; the rest say once, few, many or name a class of expanded clone.

J gene: TRBJ1-2
D gene: .
V gene: TRBV28
clone size: .
CDR3 DNA: TGTGCCAGCAGGGGCGGGGGAGGCTTTGGAGCTAACTATGGCTACACCTTC
CDR3 protein: CASRGGGGFGANYGYTF

J gene: TRBJ2-7
D gene: .
V gene: TRBV10-3
clone size: .
CDR3 DNA: TGTGCCATCAGTGGAGGGGTTTACGAGCAGTACTTC
CDR3 protein: CAISGGVYEQYF

J gene: TRBJ1-1
D gene: .
V gene: TRBV19
clone size: once
CDR3 DNA: TGTGCCAGTAGAAGGGGGAACACTGAAGCTTTCTTT
CDR3 protein: CASRRGNTEAFF

J gene: TRBJ2-2
D gene: .
V gene: TRBV7-3
clone size: few
CDR3 DNA: TGTGCCAGCAGCTCCGGAGTCGGTTTGATCGGGGAGCTGTTTTTT
CDR3 protein: CASSSGVGLIGELFF

J gene: TRBJ2-3
D gene: TRBD2
V gene: TRBV29-1
clone size: .
CDR3 DNA: TGCAGCGTTGGAGGTGTCGCGGGGGAAGCTAGCACAGATACGCAGTATTTT
CDR3 protein: CSVGGVAGEASTDTQYF

J gene: TRBJ2-2
D gene: .
V gene: TRBV21-1
clone size: .
CDR3 DNA: TGTGCCAGCAGCACCCGGGACCCACTTTCGTACACCGGGGAGCTGTTTTTT
CDR3 protein: CASSTRDPLSYTGELFF

J gene: TRBJ2-1
D gene: TRBD2
V gene: TRBV11-2
clone size: few
CDR3 DNA: TGTGCCAGCTGCGGACTAGCCAATGAGCAGTTCTTC
CDR3 protein: CASCGLANEQFF

J gene: TRBJ2-2
D gene: .
V gene: TRBV7-9
clone size: medium-sized
CDR3 DNA: TGTGCCAGCAGCAACGCCCGAACCTCTACCGGGGAGCTGTTTTTT
CDR3 protein: CASSNARTSTGELFF

J gene: TRBJ2-5
D gene: .
V gene: TRBV10-3
clone size: .
CDR3 DNA: TGTGCCATCAGTGAGTCCGGCAGCCAAGAGACCCAGTACTTC
CDR3 protein: CAISESGSQETQYF

J gene: TRBJ2-7
D gene: .
V gene: TRBV9
clone size: .
CDR3 DNA: TGTGCCAGCAGCGGGGGGCCTCCCTACGAGCAGTACTTC
CDR3 protein: CASSGGPPYEQYF

J gene: TRBJ1-1
D gene: .
V gene: TRBV6-5
clone size: .
CDR3 DNA: TGTGCCAGTTCTACAGTAGTGAACACTGAAGCTTTCTTT
CDR3 protein: CASSTVVNTEAFF

J gene: TRBJ2-3
D gene: .
V gene: TRBV10-3
clone size: .
CDR3 DNA: TGTGCCATCAGCCCCGATTTAGATACGCAGTATTTT
CDR3 protein: CAISPDLDTQYF

J gene: TRBJ2-7
D gene: .
V gene: TRBV9
clone size: .
CDR3 DNA: TGTGCCAGCAGCCCTGGCTACGAGCAGTACTTC
CDR3 protein: CASSPGYEQYF

J gene: TRBJ1-6
D gene: .
V gene: TRBV4-3
clone size: .
CDR3 DNA: TGCGCCAGCAGCCAAGCCCCAGGGACTTATAATTCACCCCTCCACTTT
CDR3 protein: CASSQAPGTYNSPLHF

J gene: TRBJ2-5
D gene: TRBD2
V gene: TRBV7-9
clone size: .
CDR3 DNA: TGTGCCAGCAGTTCGACTAGCGGGGGCCAAGAGACCCAGTACTTC
CDR3 protein: CASSSTSGGQETQYF

J gene: TRBJ2-7
D gene: .
V gene: TRBV11-3
clone size: .
CDR3 DNA: TGTGCCAGCCGTCCCGAGGATCTCTTCTACGAGCAGTACTTC
CDR3 protein: CASRPEDLFYEQYF

J gene: TRBJ1-6
D gene: TRBD1
V gene: TRBV7-9
clone size: .
CDR3 DNA: TGTGCCAGCAGCTTGCTACAGGGGAAATACAATTCACCCCTCCACTTT
CDR3 protein: CASSLLQGKYNSPLHF

J gene: TRBJ2-3
D gene: .
V gene: TRBV6-6
clone size: few
CDR3 DNA: TGTGCCAGCAGTTTCAGGGATACCCCCACAGATACGCAGTATTTT
CDR3 protein: CASSFRDTPTDTQYF

J gene: TRBJ1-1
D gene: .
V gene: TRBV7-2
clone size: .
CDR3 DNA: TGTGCCAGCAGCCGGACCTCCAGGAATTTAGGGGCTGAAGCTTTCTTT
CDR3 protein: CASSRTSRNLGAEAFF

J gene: TRBJ1-1
D gene: .
V gene: TRBV4-1
clone size: .
CDR3 DNA: TGCGCCAGCAGCCTGGACGGTGACACTGAAGCTTTCTTT
CDR3 protein: CASSLDGDTEAFF

J gene: TRBJ2-5
D gene: TRBD2
V gene: TRBV7-9
clone size: .
CDR3 DNA: TGTGCCAGCAGCCCGGCGGGGGGGATATTGGAGACCCAGTACTTC
CDR3 protein: CASSPAGGILETQYF

J gene: TRBJ2-2
D gene: TRBD2
V gene: TRBV27
clone size: .
CDR3 DNA: TGTGCCAGCAGTACTAGGCTAGCGGGGGGGAACACCGGGGAGCTGTTTTTT
CDR3 protein: CASSTRLAGGNTGELFF

J gene: TRBJ1-5
D gene: .
V gene: TRBV7-9
clone size: once
CDR3 DNA: TGTGCCAGCAGCTTAGAGGTGTATAGCAATCAGCCCCAGCATTTT
CDR3 protein: CASSLEVYSNQPQHF

J gene: TRBJ2-7
D gene: TRBD2
V gene: TRBV4-2
clone size: .
CDR3 DNA: TGTGCCAGCAGCCAAGAGGCTAGCGGGTCCTACGAGCAGTACTTC
CDR3 protein: CASSQEASGSYEQYF

J gene: TRBJ2-3
D gene: .
V gene: TRBV27
clone size: .
CDR3 DNA: TGTGCCAGCAGTTTAGTTACAGCCCCAGATACGCAGTATTTT
CDR3 protein: CASSLVTAPDTQYF

J gene: TRBJ2-6
D gene: .
V gene: TRBV15
clone size: .
CDR3 DNA: TGTGCCACCAGTCGGGACTCTGGGGCCAACGTCCTGACTTTC
CDR3 protein: CATSRDSGANVLTF

J gene: TRBJ2-7
D gene: .
V gene: TRBV4-1
clone size: .
CDR3 DNA: TGCGCCAGCAGCCAAGAGACCGGGAACGAGCAGTACTTC
CDR3 protein: CASSQETGNEQYF

J gene: TRBJ2-7
D gene: .
V gene: TRBV6-5
clone size: .
CDR3 DNA: TGTGCCAGCAGTTATGGGGACAAATGGATCTACGAGCAGTACTTC
CDR3 protein: CASSYGDKWIYEQYF